This T cell receptor beta chain came from a study of human thymus T cells. Germline V gene lookup returns CDR1 SGHTS and CDR2 YDEGEE. The CDR3 has 17 residues. Trimming removed 0 bases from V and 3 bases from J, with 19 bases in between. Of note for this clone: Antigen specificity is unknown.

Findings of the study overall: Repertoires from thymus and blood appeared to show biased V and J gene usage. Unrelated individuals had highly overlapping thymic repertoires, as reported in related research.

Method: immunoSEQ multiplex PCR; TCRdb's copy keeps in-frame clones and lacks some. This table has some 120,000 clones, about 93% appearing once. Resected material from corrective heart surgery provided the thymus tissue analysed. Infants served as donors; they were healthy and Finnish and were having corrective surgery for congenital heart defects. The receptor's source is a boy under two years old with a congenital heart defect but otherwise immunologically healthy. The gene calls are TRBV5-8 and TRBJ2-7, with a tentative D call TRBD2 (6 bases). Sequenced sample: thymus tissue. CDR3 DNA: TGTGCCAGCAGCTTGGCCGCAAGGGGCAGGGAGGTCTACGAGCAGTACTTC. It translates to CASSLAARGREVYEQYF.